The clone carrying this T cell receptor (beta chain) was counted only a few times. These data belong to a study of response to subunit inactivated influenza vaccine. Germline V gene data show CDR1 as ENHRY and CDR2 as SYGVKD. The CDR3 is made up of 14 amino acids. Trimming cost V 2 bases and J 5 bases, with 11 bases left between them. TCRdb ran MiXCR on the RT-PCR reads and lists one entry per CDR3 protein. The sample consists of more than 450,000 distinct CDR3 sequences, approximately 11% of them appearing once. This sample also appeared in a second study, on T cells expressing NK-cell markers. That work contributes: As the method of synthesis, 5'RACE template switching with UMIs yielded TCR beta cDNA. The use of an anti-gamma-delta TCR antibody, which was added in several experiments, restricted sorting to T cells expressing alpha-beta TCR.

Source: PBMCs from blood, taken on the day of vaccination. The sequence was obtained from a man aged 50 to 59 who received an inactivated influenza vaccine. V usage is TRBV10-3 and J usage is TRBJ2-3; D is ambiguous. CDR3: CAISEPLVGDTQYF. The CDR3 DNA sequence: TGTGCCATCAGTGAGCCGCTGGTGGGAGATACGCAGTATTTT.